This T cell receptor beta chain was found in a study of cytomegalovirus exposure and HLA in healthy donors. Worth noting for this clone: What it recognizes is unknown.

CDR1 is MNHEY, CDR2 SVGAGI, per germline. CDR3 length equals 15 residues. Unmatched junction bases numbered 5, after V lost 4 bases and J lost 3 bases. Study-wide results and caveats: Per published reports, the classifier diagnosed cytomegalovirus status with high specificity and sensitivity. It was reported in a later analysis that an Asian-associated ancestry cluster showed fewer N-insertions than the roughly 670-donor mean. Sequencing artifact likely explains a cluster of highly shared sequence variants.

The PCR contained 60 Vbeta and 13 Jbeta primers. In the authors' methods: In a later analysis, of 70 million to 85 million unique beta chains, 9 million to 11 million appeared in at least two donors. TCRdb's table, derived via immunoSEQ multiplex PCR, lists solely in-frame clones and lacks some. For V, J and clone size, that table is used; D and trimming come from the DNA. The table has about 150,000 clones, 65% to 80% seen once. The chain has TRBV6-5 and TRBJ2-2; 7 bases are shared with TRBD2. This clonotype was sampled from a woman between 35 and 50 years old in good health and CMV-seronegative. Sequencing was done on a sample of PBMCs. The CDR3 coding sequence is TGTGCCAGCAGTTGGGGCGGGGGATACACCGGGGAGCTGTTTTTT. Amino acids: CASSWGGGYTGELFF.